Listed below are T cell receptor beta chains from one sample, sequenced in a study of metastatic and nonmetastatic thyroid tumors. TCRdb reprocessed the PCR reads via MiXCR. The data contain about 43,000 clones, 3.2% of them singletons. Material for sequencing was blood. The receptors here all came from a female donor with papillary thyroid cancer or a benign thyroid nodule (not recorded which). Some clones in this sample may be carry-over from other donors' samples. The CDR3 runs from the conserved cysteine through the conserved F or W. The order of the fields is V gene, CDR3 length, J gene, D gene, clone size, CDR3 protein, CDR3 DNA. D genes are given only for firm matches. Where a row states a size, it is once, few, many or the class of an expanded clone; other rows omit it.

TRBV24-1	14	TRBJ2-2	-	-	CATSDLRLSGELFF	TGTGCCACCAGTGATTTGAGGCTTTCCGGGGAGCTGTTTTTT
TRBV6-1	16	TRBJ2-2	TRBD1	many	CASSEPSQGKTGELFF	TGTGCCAGCAGTGAACCCTCACAGGGGAAGACCGGGGAGCTGTTTTTT
TRBV10-3	12	TRBJ2-3	-	many	CAISELGNTQYF	TGTGCCATCAGTGAGTTGGGCAATACGCAGTATTTT
TRBV9	14	TRBJ1-1	TRBD1	-	CARSTGQGYTEAFF	TGTGCCAGAAGCACGGGACAGGGCTACACTGAAGCTTTCTTT
TRBV12-3/TRBV12-4	14	TRBJ2-3	-	many	CASSLRRFTDTQYF	TGTGCCAGCAGTTTAAGGCGGTTCACAGATACGCAGTATTTT
TRBV28	14	TRBJ2-2	-	many	CASTGLINTGELFF	TGTGCCAGCACCGGGTTAATAAACACCGGGGAGCTGTTTTTT
TRBV25-1	17	TRBJ2-7	-	-	CASSEENKGTGFYEQYF	TGTGCCAGCAGTGAAGAGAATAAGGGGACGGGGTTCTACGAGCAGTACTTC
TRBV27	15	TRBJ2-1	TRBD2	-	CASRDGSGDYNEQFF	TGTGCCAGCAGGGACGGTAGCGGGGACTACAATGAGCAGTTCTTC
TRBV6-1	16	TRBJ1-1	-	many	CASSQTGGSAGTEAFF	TGTGCCAGCAGTCAGACGGGGGGCAGCGCGGGCACTGAAGCTTTCTTT
TRBV19	13	TRBJ2-7	TRBD1	-	CASSYRGVREQYF	TGTGCCAGTTCCTACAGGGGTGTGCGGGAGCAGTACTTC
TRBV30	16	TRBJ1-1	-	many	CAWRGTRSGRITEAFF	TGTGCCTGGAGGGGAACCCGGTCAGGGCGGATCACTGAAGCTTTCTTT
TRBV6-1	15	TRBJ2-7	-	many	CASSYGGGTLNRQYF	TGTGCCAGCAGTTACGGTGGCGGAACCCTAAATAGGCAGTACTTC
TRBV28	14	TRBJ2-7	TRBD2	few	CASSVPGLAYEQYF	TGTGCCAGCAGTGTCCCGGGACTAGCCTACGAGCAGTACTTC
TRBV9	14	TRBJ2-1	-	many	CASSVVDYNNEQFF	TGTGCCAGCAGCGTAGTGGACTACAACAATGAGCAGTTCTTC
TRBV3-1	13	TRBJ2-7	-	many	CASSPPSAYEQYF	TGTGCCAGCAGCCCTCCCTCTGCCTACGAGCAGTACTTC
TRBV4-1	15	TRBJ1-1	-	-	CASSQLTRGNTEAFF	TGCGCCAGCAGCCAATTAACGAGGGGCAACACTGAAGCTTTCTTT
TRBV11-2	15	TRBJ1-4	-	many	CASSRTSASNEKLFF	TGTGCCAGCAGCCGTACATCCGCTTCTAATGAAAAACTGTTTTTT
TRBV20-1	15	TRBJ2-1	-	-	CSASDRILAYNEQFF	TGCAGTGCCAGCGACAGGATCCTCGCCTACAATGAGCAGTTCTTC
TRBV28	13	TRBJ2-7	TRBD2	many	CASSTPGGREQYF	TGTGCCAGCAGTACCCCGGGAGGGCGCGAGCAGTACTTC
TRBV6-1	15	TRBJ2-7	-	many	CASSVEQGPTYEQYF	TGTGCCAGCAGTGTCGAACAGGGTCCCACCTACGAGCAGTACTTC
TRBV5-1	12	TRBJ2-7	-	few	CASSPTGREQYF	TGCGCCAGCAGTCCGACAGGAAGGGAGCAGTACTTC
TRBV5-1	14	TRBJ2-5	-	many	CASSLALYGEAQYF	TGCGCCAGCAGCTTGGCCTTGTACGGAGAGGCCCAGTACTTC
TRBV27	15	TRBJ2-7	TRBD2	many	CASSFASGGTYEQYF	TGTGCCAGCAGTTTCGCTAGCGGAGGGACCTACGAGCAGTACTTC
TRBV11-1	14	TRBJ2-5	-	many	CASSREVNQETQYF	TGTGCCAGCAGCCGAGAGGTAAACCAAGAGACCCAGTACTTC
TRBV30	13	TRBJ2-4	TRBD1	-	CAWEAEDRVIQYF	TGTGCCTGGGAAGCCGAGGACAGGGTTATTCAGTACTTC
TRBV5-4	14	TRBJ2-3	TRBD2	many	CASSLRGGTDTQYF	TGTGCCAGCAGCTTACGGGGGGGCACAGATACGCAGTATTTT
TRBV2	12	TRBJ2-5	-	many	CASRLEAETQYF	TGTGCCAGCAGACTAGAGGCCGAGACCCAGTACTTC
TRBV6-5	17	TRBJ2-1	-	many	CASSYSWHIARDYEQFF	TGTGCCAGCAGTTACTCGTGGCACATCGCCCGGGACTATGAGCAGTTCTTC
TRBV30	14	TRBJ2-6	-	medium-sized	CAWSRGAGANVLTF	TGTGCCTGGAGTCGAGGGGCTGGGGCCAACGTCCTGACTTTC
TRBV28	11	TRBJ2-7	-	many	CASSSSYEQYF	TGTGCCAGCAGTTCCTCCTACGAGCAGTACTTC
TRBV5-1	16	TRBJ1-1	-	many	CASCREGGTPNTEAFF	TGCGCCAGTTGCCGGGAGGGAGGGACCCCGAACACTGAAGCTTTCTTT
TRBV28	18	TRBJ2-1	-	few	CASSLTPGVVGSYNEQFF	TGTGCCAGCAGTTTAACCCCCGGGGTAGTAGGCTCCTACAATGAGCAGTTCTTC
TRBV5-6	14	TRBJ1-6	TRBD1	many	CASSRDRSASPLHF	TGTGCCAGCAGCCGGGACAGGTCCGCGTCACCCCTCCACTTT
TRBV6-2/TRBV6-3	10	TRBJ1-1	-	few	CASSANEAFF	TGTGCCAGCAGTGCAAACGAAGCTTTCTTT
TRBV6-4	13	TRBJ2-1	-	few	CASSSTRYNEQFF	TGTGCCAGCAGTTCGACTAGATACAATGAGCAGTTCTTC
TRBV7-2	20	TRBJ2-1	TRBD2	-	CASSPGLAGTLRGSYNEQFF	TGTGCCAGCAGCCCCGGACTAGCGGGAACCCTAAGGGGGTCCTACAATGAGCAGTTCTTC
TRBV27	14	TRBJ2-7	-	few	CASSARLESYEQYF	TGTGCCAGCAGTGCCAGGTTGGAATCCTACGAGCAGTACTTC
TRBV5-4	15	TRBJ2-7	TRBD2	many	CASSLPAGVQYEQYF	TGTGCCAGCAGCTTGCCAGCGGGAGTCCAATACGAGCAGTACTTC
TRBV3-1	12	TRBJ2-3	-	many	CASSQQGDTQYF	TGTGCCAGCAGCCAACAGGGAGATACGCAGTATTTT
TRBV29-1	14	TRBJ1-2	TRBD1	many	CSVDSWDSDYGYTF	TGCAGCGTTGATTCCTGGGACAGCGACTATGGCTACACCTTC
TRBV25-1	14	TRBJ1-6	TRBD1	-	CASSDGTANSPLHF	TGTGCCAGCAGTGACGGGACAGCGAATTCACCCCTCCACTTT
TRBV11-2	15	TRBJ2-7	-	many	CASSHVLDGAYEQYF	TGTGCCAGCAGCCACGTGTTGGACGGAGCCTACGAGCAGTACTTC
TRBV12-3/TRBV12-4	15	TRBJ1-3	-	many	CASSLFPAKVSTIYF	TGTGCCAGCAGTCTTTTCCCGGCTAAGGTTAGCACCATATATTTT
TRBV6-6	13	TRBJ1-1	-	many	CASSYLMNTEAFF	TGTGCCAGCAGTTACTTAATGAACACTGAAGCTTTCTTT
TRBV6-1	14	TRBJ1-5	-	many	CASSGGLGYQPQHF	TGTGCCAGCAGTGGTGGGCTCGGCTATCAGCCCCAGCATTTT
TRBV12-3/TRBV12-4	18	TRBJ2-3	-	many	CASSLAISRDTLADTQYF	TGTGCCAGCAGTTTAGCTATCAGCCGGGACACTTTGGCAGATACGCAGTATTTT
TRBV7-8	18	TRBJ1-2	TRBD1	medium-sized	CASSLERNRGLTNYGYTF	TGTGCCAGCAGCTTAGAGCGGAACAGGGGCTTAACTAACTATGGCTACACCTTC
TRBV19	13	TRBJ2-7	-	many	CASAGSLHGEQYF	TGTGCCAGTGCGGGGAGTCTTCATGGAGAGCAGTACTTC
TRBV19	14	TRBJ2-5	-	many	CASSTWGSGETQYF	TGTGCCAGTAGTACCTGGGGGTCAGGAGAGACCCAGTACTTC